Sequencing of this T cell receptor beta chain was carried out in a study of T cell responses to AZD1222 COVID-19 vaccine. As to this clone: Antigen: not known.

CDR3 length equals 14 residues. The germline CDR1 and CDR2 sequences are SGHAT and FQNNGV. V shed 1 base, J shed 3 bases, and the junction held 3 bases outside the gene matches. Using immunoSEQ multiplex PCR, the repertoire was profiled, and TCRdb retains in-frame clones only, with some absent. This table holds around 130,000 clones, 88% found once. Study-level findings and limits: Nearly half of spike-specific TCRs reportedly go after variant regions that carry no mutations. Spike-specific TCR breadth and depth rose after two AZD1222 doses. Baseline seropositivity characterized only a handful of AZD1222 recipients.

This receptor was identified in an adult in good health. The sequencing used peripheral blood, collected on day 0 of MenACWY control vaccination. V and J are TRBV11-2 and TRBJ2-7; TRBD1 matches at 7 bases. CDR3 sequence (DNA): TGTGCCAGCAGCTTAGTAGGGGGCTACTACGAGCAGTACTTC. This sequence encodes CASSLVGGYYEQYF. Full variable domain (rest looked up from reference TRBV11-2 and TRBJ2-7): EAGVAQSPRYKIIEKRQSVAFWCNPISGHATLYWYQQILGQGPKLLIQFQNNGVVDDSQLPKDRFSAERLKGVDSTLKIQPAKLEDSAVYLCASSLVGGYYEQYFGPGTRLTVT.